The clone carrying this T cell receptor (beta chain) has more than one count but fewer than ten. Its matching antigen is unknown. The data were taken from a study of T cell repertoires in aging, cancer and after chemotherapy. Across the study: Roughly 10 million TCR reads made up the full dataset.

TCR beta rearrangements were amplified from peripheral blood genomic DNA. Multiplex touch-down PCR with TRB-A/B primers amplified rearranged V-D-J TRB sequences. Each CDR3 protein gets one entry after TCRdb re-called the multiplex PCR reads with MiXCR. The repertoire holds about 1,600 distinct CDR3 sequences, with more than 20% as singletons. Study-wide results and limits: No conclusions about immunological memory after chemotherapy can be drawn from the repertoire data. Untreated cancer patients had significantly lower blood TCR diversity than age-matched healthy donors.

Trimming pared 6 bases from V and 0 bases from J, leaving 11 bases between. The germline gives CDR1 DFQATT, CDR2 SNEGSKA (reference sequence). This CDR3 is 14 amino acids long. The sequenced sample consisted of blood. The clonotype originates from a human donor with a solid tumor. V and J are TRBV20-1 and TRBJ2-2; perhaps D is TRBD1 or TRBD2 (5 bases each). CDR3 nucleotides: TGCAGTGCCTTTGGGACGTCGAACACCGGGGAGCTGTTTTTT. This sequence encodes CSAFGTSNTGELFF.